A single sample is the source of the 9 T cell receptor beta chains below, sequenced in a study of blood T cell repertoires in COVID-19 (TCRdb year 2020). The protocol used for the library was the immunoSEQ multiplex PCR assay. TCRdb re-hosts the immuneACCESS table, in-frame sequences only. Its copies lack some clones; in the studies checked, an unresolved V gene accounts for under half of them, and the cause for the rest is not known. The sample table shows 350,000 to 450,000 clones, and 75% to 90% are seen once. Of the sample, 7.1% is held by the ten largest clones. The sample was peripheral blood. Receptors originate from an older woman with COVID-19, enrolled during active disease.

CDR3 in amino acids: CASVIGTGTHEQYF. CDR3 in DNA: TGTGCTAGTGTGATCGGGACAGGGACTCACGAGCAGTACTTC. This sequence joins TRBV12-5 and TRBJ2-7; 9 bases match TRBD1. Germline V gives CDR1 LGHNT, CDR2 FRNRAP. This CDR3 has 14 amino acids. Germline trimming cut 7 bases from V and 5 bases from J; bases unmatched to any gene: 9.

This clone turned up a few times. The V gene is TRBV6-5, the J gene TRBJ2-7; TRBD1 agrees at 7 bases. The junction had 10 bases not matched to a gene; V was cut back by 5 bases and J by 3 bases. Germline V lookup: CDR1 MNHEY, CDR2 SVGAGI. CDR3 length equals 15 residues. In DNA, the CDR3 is TGTGCCAGCAGTATGAGACAGGGTAAAGTCTACGAGCAGTACTTC. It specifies CASSMRQGKVYEQYF.

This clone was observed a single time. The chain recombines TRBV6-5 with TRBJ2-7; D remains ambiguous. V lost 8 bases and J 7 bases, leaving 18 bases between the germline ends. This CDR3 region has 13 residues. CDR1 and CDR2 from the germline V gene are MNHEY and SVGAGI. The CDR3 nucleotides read TGTGCCAGCGTAGAGGCTCCCTTCTTGGAGCAGTACTTC. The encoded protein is CASVEAPFLEQYF.

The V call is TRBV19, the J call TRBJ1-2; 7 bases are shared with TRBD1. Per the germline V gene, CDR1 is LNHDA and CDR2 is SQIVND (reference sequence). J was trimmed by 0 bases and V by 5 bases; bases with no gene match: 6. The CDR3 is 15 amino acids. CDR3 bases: TGTGCCAGTAGTTCAACCAGGGGGTCTAACTATGGCTACACCTTC. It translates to CASSSTRGSNYGYTF.

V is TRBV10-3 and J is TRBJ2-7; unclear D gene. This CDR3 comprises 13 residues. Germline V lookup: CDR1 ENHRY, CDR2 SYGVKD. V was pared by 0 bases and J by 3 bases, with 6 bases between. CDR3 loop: CAISESYLYEQYF. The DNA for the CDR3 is TGTGCCATCAGTGAGTCCTATCTCTACGAGCAGTACTTC.

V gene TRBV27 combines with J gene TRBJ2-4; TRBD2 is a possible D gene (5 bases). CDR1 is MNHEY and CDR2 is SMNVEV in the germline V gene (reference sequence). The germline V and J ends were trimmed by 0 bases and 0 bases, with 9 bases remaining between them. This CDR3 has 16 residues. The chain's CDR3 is CASSLSGVLAKNIQYF. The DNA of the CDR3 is TGTGCCAGCAGTTTATCCGGGGTTCTAGCCAAAAACATTCAGTACTTC.

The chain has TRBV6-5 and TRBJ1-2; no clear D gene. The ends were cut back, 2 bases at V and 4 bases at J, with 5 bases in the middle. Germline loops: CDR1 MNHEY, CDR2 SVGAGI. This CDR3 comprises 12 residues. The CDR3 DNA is TGTGCCAGCAGTTACCTGAGCTATGGCTACACCTTC. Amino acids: CASSYLSYGYTF.

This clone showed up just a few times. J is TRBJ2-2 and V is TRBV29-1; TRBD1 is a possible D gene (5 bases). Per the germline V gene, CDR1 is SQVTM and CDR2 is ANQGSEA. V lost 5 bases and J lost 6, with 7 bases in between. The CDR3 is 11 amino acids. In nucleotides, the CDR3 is TGCAGCGTTCAGGGTCCCGGGGAGCTGTTTTTT. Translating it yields CSVQGPGELFF.

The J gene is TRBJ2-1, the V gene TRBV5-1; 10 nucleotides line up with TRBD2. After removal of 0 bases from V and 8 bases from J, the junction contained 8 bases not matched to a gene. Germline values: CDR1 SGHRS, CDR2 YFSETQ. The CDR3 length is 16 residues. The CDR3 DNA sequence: TGCGCCAGCAGCTTGGCCGGTGCTAGCGGGGGCGATGAGCAGTTCTTC. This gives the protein CASSLAGASGGDEQFF.